This TCR beta chain came from a study of OX40 agonist ivuxolimab in advanced cancers. The germline V and J ends were trimmed by 10 bases and 7 bases, with 14 bases remaining between them. The CDR3 contains 11 residues. Germline V lookup: CDR1 MNHEY, CDR2 SMNVEV (reference sequence). Patients with autoimmune history or systemic immunosuppression were excluded. The data were produced by immunoSEQ multiplex PCR, yet TCRdb's version contains in-frame clones alone and is incomplete. Of tens of thousands of clones in the sample, 75% to 90% are singletons; the top ten hold nearly 0.55%. Whole-study findings and limits: Partial responders at 0.1-3.0 mg/kg had among the lowest clonal expansion. It was not determined which antigens were specifically recognized by the peripheral T cells that had undergone clonal expansion.

As to this clone: Its antigen is as yet unknown.

The sequenced sample was CD4+ or CD8+ T cells sorted from blood, obtained in a trial of the OX40 agonist ivuxolimab. The chain links TRBV27 to TRBJ2-7, with D unclear. The origin of this receptor is an adult with an advanced solid tumor such as melanoma, head and neck, liver or kidney cancer. This CDR3 is CATQSPTEQYF. In DNA, the CDR3 is TGTGCCACCCAGTCCCCCACAGAGCAGTACTTC.